This TCR beta chain was found in a study of a mutant IDH1 vaccine in newly diagnosed glioma. Germline-derived CDR1 and CDR2 are SGHRS and YFSETQ. The V and J ends lost 5 bases and 4 bases respectively, with 16 bases between them. The CDR3 has 15 amino acids. The sample's time point: week 35, safety follow-up. In the vaccine, a single dose held 300 ug of the mutant IDH1 20-mer peptide, along with topical imiquimod. As concerns this clone: Its target is not known.

The table came from immunoSEQ multiplex PCR; TCRdb's copy has only in-frame clones and leaves some out. This sample has some 70,000 clones, with around 82% found just once. Sequences were derived from PBMCs, sampled from a glioma patient whose treatment included an IDH1 peptide vaccine. The sequence came from a man aged 18 to 30 with glioma. This chain links TRBV5-1 with TRBJ1-3; D possibly corresponds to TRBD1 (6 bases). CDR3 coding DNA: TGCGCCAGCAGTTCCCGCGGGACACTAGGAAACACCATATATTTT. This encodes CASSSRGTLGNTIYF.